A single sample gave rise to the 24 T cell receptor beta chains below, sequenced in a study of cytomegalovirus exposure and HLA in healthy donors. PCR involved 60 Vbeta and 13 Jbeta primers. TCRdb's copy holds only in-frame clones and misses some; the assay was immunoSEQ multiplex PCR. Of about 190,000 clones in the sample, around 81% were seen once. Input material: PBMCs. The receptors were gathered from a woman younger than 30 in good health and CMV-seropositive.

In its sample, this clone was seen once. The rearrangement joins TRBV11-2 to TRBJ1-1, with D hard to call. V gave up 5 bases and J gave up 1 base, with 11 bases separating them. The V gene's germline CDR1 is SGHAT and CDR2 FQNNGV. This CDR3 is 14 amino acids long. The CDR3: CASSLQRGNTEAFF. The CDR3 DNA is TGTGCCAGCAGCCTTCAACGAGGGAACACTGAAGCTTTCTTT.

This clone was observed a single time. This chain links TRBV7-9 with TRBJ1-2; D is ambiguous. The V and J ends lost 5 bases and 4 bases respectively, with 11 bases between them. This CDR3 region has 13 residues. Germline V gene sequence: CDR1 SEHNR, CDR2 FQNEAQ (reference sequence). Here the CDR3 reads CASSPKSFYGYTF. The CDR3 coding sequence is TGTGCCAGCAGCCCTAAGTCTTTCTATGGCTACACCTTC.

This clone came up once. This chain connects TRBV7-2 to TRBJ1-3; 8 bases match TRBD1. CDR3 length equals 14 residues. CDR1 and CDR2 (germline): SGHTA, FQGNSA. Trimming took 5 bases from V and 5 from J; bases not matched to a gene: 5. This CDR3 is CASSRGQARNTIYF. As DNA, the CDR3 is TGTGCCAGCAGCCGGGGACAGGCAAGAAACACCATATATTTT.

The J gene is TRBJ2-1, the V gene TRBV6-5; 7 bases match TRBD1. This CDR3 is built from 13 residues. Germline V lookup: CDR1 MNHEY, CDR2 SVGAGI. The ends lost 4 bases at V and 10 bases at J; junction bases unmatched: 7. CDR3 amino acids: CASSFITGVEQFF. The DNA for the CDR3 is TGTGCCAGCAGTTTTATTACAGGGGTGGAGCAGTTCTTC.

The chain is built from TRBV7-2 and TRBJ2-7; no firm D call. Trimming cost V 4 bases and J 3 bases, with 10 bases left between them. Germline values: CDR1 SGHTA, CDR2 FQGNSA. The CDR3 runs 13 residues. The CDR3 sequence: CASSSRRYYEQYV. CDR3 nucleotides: TGTGCCAGCAGCTCCCGACGATACTACGAGCAGTACGTC.

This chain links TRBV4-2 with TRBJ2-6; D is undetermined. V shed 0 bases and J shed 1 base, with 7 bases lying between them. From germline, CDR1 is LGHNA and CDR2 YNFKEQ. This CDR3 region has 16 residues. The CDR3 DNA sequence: TGTGCCAGCAGCCAAGATATAATATCTGGGGCCAACGTCCTGACTTTC. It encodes CASSQDIISGANVLTF.

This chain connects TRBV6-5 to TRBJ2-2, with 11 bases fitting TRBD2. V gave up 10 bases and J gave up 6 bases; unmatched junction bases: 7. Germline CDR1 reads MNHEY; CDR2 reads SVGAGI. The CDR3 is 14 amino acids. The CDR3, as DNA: TGTGCCACCTCATTAGCGGGGGGGCCCGGGGAGCTGTTTTTT. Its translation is CATSLAGGPGELFF.

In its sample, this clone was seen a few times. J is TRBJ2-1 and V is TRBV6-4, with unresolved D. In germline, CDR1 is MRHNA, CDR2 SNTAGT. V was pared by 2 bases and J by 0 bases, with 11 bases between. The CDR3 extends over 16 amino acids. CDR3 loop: CASSDPQFSSYNEQFF. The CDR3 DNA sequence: TGTGCCAGCAGTGACCCCCAGTTCAGCTCCTACAATGAGCAGTTCTTC.

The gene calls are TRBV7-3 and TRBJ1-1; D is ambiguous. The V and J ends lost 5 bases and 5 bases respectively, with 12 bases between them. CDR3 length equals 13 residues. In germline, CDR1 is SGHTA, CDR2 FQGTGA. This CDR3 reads CASSPSGKTEAFF. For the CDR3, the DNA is TGTGCCAGCAGCCCCAGTGGTAAGACTGAAGCTTTCTTT.

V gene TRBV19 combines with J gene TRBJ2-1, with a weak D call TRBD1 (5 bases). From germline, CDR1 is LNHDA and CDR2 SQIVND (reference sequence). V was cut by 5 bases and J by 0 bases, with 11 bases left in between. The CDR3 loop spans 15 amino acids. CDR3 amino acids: CASSSGSLSYNEQFF. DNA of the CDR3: TGTGCCAGTAGTTCAGGGTCCCTCTCCTACAATGAGCAGTTCTTC.

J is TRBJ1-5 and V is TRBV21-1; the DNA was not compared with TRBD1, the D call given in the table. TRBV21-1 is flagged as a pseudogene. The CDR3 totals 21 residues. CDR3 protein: CASSKGSHADRDFYSNQPQHF. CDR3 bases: TGTGCCAGCAGCAAGGGGTCACACGCGGACAGGGACTTCTATAGCAATCAGCCCCAGCATTTT.

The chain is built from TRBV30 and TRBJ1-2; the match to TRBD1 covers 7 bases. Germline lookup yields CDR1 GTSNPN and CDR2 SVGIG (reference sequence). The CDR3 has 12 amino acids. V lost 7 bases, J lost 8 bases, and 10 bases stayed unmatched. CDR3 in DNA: TGTGCCTACACGAGGGGGCCGGGGGGCTACACCTTC. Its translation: CAYTRGPGGYTF.

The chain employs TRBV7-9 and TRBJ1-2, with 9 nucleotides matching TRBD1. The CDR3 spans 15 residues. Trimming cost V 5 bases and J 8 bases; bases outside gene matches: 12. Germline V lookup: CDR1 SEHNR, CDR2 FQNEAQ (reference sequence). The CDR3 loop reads CASSAMTGGYRGYTF. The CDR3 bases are TGTGCCAGCAGCGCAATGACAGGGGGATATCGAGGCTACACCTTC.

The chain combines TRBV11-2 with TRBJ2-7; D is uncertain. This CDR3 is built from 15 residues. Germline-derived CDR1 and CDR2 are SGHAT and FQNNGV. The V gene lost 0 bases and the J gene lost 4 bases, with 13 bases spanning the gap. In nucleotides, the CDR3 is TGTGCCAGCAGCTTAGAATCGGTAGCCGGGTACGAGCAGTACGTC. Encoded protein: CASSLESVAGYEQYV.

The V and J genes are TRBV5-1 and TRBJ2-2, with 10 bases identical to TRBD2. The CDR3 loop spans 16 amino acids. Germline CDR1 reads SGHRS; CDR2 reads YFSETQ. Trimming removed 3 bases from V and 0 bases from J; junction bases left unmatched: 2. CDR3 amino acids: CASSSLAGANTGELFF. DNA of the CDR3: TGCGCCAGCAGCTCCCTAGCGGGGGCGAACACCGGGGAGCTGTTTTTT.

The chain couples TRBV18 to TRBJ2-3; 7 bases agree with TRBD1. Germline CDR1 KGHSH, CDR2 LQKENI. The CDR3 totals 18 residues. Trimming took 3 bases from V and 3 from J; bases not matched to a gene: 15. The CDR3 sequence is CASSPESRARGWTDTQYF. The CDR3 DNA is TGTGCCAGCTCACCTGAATCGCGCGCCAGGGGGTGGACAGATACGCAGTATTTT.

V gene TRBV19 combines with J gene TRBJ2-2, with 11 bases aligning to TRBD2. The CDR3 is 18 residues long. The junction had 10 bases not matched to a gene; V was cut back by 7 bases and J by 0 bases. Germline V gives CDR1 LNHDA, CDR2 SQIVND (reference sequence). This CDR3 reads CASTPLAGENPNTGELFF. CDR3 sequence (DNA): TGTGCCAGTACCCCACTAGCGGGGGAAAACCCGAACACCGGGGAGCTGTTTTTT.

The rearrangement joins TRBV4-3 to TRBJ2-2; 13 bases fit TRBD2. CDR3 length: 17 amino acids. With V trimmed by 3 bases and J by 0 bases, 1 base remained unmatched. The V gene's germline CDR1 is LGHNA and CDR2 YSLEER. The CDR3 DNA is TGCGCCAGCAGCCAGGGACTAGCGGGGACGAACACCGGGGAGCTGTTTTTT. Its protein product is CASSQGLAGTNTGELFF.

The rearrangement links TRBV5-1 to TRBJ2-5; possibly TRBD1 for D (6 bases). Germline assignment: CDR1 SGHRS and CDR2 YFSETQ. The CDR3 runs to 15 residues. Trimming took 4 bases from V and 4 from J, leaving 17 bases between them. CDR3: CASSRSLGAGETQYF. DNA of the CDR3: TGCGCCAGCAGCCGGTCATTGGGGGCTGGAGAGACCCAGTACTTC.

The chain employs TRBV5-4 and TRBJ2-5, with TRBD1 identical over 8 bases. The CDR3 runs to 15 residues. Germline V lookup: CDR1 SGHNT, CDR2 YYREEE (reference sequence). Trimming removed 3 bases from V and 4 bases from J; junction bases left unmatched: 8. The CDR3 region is CASSYQTGAGETQYF. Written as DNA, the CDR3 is TGTGCCAGCAGCTACCAGACAGGGGCGGGAGAGACCCAGTACTTC.

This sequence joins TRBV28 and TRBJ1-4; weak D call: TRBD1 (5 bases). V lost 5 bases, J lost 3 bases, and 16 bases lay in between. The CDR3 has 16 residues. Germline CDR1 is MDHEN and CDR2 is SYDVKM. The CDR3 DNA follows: TGTGCCAGCAGTCAAAATTCAGGGAGGGCTAATGAAAAACTGTTTTTT. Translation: CASSQNSGRANEKLFF.

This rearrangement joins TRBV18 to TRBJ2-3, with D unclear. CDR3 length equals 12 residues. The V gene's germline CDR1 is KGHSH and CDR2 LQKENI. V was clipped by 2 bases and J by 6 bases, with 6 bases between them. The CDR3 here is CASSPTRDTQYF. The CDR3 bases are TGTGCCAGCTCACCAACGAGGGATACGCAGTATTTT.

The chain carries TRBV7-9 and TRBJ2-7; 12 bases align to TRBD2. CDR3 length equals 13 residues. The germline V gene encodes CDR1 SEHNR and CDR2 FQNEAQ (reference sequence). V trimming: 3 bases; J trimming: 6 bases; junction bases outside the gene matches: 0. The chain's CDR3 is CASSLGLAGEQYV. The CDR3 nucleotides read TGTGCCAGCAGCTTGGGACTAGCGGGCGAGCAGTACGTC.

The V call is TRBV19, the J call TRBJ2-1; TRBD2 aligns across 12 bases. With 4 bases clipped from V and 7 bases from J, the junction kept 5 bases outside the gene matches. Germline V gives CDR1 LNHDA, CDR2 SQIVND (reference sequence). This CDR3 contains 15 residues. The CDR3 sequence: CASSNLLAGGNEQFF. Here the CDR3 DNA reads TGTGCCAGTAGTAACCTCCTAGCGGGGGGGAATGAGCAGTTCTTC.